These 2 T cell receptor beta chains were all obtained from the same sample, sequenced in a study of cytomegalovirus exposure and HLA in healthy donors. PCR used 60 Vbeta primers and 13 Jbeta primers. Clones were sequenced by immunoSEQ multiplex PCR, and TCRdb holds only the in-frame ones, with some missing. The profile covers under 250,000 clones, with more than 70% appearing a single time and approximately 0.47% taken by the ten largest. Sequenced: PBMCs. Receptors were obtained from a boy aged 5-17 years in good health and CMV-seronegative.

CDR3 DNA sequence: TGCGCCAGCAGCCAGGCAGGGCCCGAGCAGTACTTC. Residues: CASSQAGPEQYF. The V gene is TRBV5-1, the J gene TRBJ2-7; tentative D call: TRBD1 (5 bases). The CDR3 covers 12 residues. V lost 4 bases and J lost 6, with 11 bases in between. The germline CDR1 and CDR2 sequences are SGHRS and YFSETQ.

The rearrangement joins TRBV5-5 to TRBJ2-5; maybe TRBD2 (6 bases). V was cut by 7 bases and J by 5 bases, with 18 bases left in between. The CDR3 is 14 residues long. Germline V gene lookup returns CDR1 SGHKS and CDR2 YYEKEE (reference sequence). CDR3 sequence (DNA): TGTGCCAGCTTCCGGTGGAGGGGTGAGGAGACCCAGTACTTC. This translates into CASFRWRGEETQYF.